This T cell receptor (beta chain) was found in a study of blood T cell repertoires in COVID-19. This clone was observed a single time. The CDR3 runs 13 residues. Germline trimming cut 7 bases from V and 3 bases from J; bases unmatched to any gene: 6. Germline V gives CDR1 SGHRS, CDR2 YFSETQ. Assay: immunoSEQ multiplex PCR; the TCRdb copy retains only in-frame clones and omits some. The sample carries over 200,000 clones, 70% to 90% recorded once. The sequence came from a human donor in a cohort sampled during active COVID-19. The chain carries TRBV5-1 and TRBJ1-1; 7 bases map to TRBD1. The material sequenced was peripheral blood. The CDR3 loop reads CASGSQGDTEAFF. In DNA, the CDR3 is TGCGCCAGCGGGTCCCAGGGGGACACTGAAGCTTTCTTT. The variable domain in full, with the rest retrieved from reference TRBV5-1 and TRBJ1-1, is KAGVTQTPRYLIKTRGQQVTLSCSPISGHRSVSWYQQTPGQGLQFLFEYFSETQRNKGNFPGRFSGRQFSNSRSEMNVSTLELGDSALYLCASGSQGDTEAFFGQGTRLTVV.